This T cell receptor (beta chain) was found in a study of cytomegalovirus exposure and HLA in healthy donors. Worth noting for this clone: No antigen is known for it.

This table comes from immunoSEQ multiplex PCR, and its TCRdb copy is limited to in-frame clones, with some not included. The sample gives around 220,000 clones, 88% of which show up once; 2.9% is in the top ten. Study observations and caveats: According to the study, 160 or so TCR beta chains were cytomegalovirus-associated.

The CDR3 is 17 amino acids. Germline CDR1 reads SGDLS; CDR2 reads YYNGEE. V trimming: 0 bases; J trimming: 0 bases; junction bases outside the gene matches: 4. This chain links TRBV9 with TRBJ1-3, with 9 nucleotides matching TRBD1. Source material: PBMCs. This receptor was obtained from a woman aged 18-29 years in good health and CMV-seronegative. The CDR3 DNA is TGTGCCAGCAGCGTAGGGGGACAGGGAGGCTCTGGAAACACCATATATTTT. Residues: CASSVGGQGGSGNTIYF.